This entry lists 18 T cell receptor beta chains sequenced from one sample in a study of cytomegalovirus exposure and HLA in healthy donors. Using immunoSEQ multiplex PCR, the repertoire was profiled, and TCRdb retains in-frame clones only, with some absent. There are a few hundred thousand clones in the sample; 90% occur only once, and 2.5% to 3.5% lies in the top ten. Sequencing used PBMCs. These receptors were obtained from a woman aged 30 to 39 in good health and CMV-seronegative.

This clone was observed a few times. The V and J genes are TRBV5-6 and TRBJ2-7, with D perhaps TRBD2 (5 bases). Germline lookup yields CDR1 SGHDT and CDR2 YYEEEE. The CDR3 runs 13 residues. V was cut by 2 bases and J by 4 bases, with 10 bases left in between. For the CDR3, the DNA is TGTGCCAGCAGCTTCGGGGAGTGGTACGAGCAGTACTTC. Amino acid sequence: CASSFGEWYEQYF.

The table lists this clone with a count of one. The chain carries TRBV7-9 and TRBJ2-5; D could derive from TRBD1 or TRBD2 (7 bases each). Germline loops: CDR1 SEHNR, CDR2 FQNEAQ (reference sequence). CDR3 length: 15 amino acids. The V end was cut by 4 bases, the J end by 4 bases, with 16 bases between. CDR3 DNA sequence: TGTGCCAGCAGCTCTTTGGGAGGGGGCTCAGAGACCCAGTACTTC. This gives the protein CASSSLGGGSETQYF.

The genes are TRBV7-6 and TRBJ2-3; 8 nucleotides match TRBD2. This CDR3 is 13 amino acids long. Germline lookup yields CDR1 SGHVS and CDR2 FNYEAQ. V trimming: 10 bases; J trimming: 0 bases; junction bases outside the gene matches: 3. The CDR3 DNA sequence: TGTGCCACCGTAGCGGGGAGCACAGATACGCAGTATTTT. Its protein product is CATVAGSTDTQYF.

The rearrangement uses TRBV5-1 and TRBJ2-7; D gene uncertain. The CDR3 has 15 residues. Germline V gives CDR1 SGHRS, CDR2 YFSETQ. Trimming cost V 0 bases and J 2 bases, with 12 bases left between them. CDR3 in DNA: TGCGCCAGCAGCTTGGGGGCAGACATAGCCTACGAGCAGTACTTC. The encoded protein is CASSLGADIAYEQYF.

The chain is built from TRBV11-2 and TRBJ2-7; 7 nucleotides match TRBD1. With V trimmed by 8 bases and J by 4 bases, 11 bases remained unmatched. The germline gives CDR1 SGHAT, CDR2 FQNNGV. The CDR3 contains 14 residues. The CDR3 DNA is TGTGCCAGCTGGACAGGTCTTAATCCTTACGAGCAGTACTTC. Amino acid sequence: CASWTGLNPYEQYF.

CDR3 bases: TGTGCCATCAGTGAGTCAGGCCAGAGCGAGCAGTACTTC. It translates to CAISESGQSEQYF. V and J are TRBV10-3 and TRBJ2-7; D is ambiguous. The CDR3 contains 13 residues. V lost 0 bases, J lost 6 bases, and 9 bases lay in between. The germline CDR1 and CDR2 sequences are ENHRY and SYGVKD.

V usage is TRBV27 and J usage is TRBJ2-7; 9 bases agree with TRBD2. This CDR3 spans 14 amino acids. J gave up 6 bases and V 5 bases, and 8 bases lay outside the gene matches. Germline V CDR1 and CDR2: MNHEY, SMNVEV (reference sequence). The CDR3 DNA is TGTGCCAGCAGTCCCGGGACTAGCCCGTTCGAGCAGTACTTC. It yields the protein CASSPGTSPFEQYF.

The CDR3 bases are TGTGCCAGTAGTATAGATCTGGGAAGGGCGAACACCGGGGAGCTGTTTTTT. Protein sequence: CASSIDLGRANTGELFF. The chain uses TRBV19 and TRBJ2-2; D gene uncertain. From germline, CDR1 is LNHDA and CDR2 SQIVND (reference sequence). This CDR3 spans 17 amino acids. Trimming stripped 0 bases from V and 0 bases from J, with 11 bases between.

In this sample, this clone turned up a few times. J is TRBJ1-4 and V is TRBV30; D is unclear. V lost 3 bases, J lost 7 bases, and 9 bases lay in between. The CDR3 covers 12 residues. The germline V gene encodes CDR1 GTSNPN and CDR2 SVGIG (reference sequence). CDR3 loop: CAWRASSEKLFF. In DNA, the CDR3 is TGTGCCTGGAGGGCCTCGAGTGAAAAACTGTTTTTT.

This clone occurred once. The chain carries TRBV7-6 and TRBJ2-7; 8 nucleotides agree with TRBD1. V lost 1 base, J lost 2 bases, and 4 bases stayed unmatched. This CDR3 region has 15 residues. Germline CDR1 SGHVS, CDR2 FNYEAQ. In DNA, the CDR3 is TGTGCCAGCAGCTTAGATGGACAGGGCGCCTACGAGCAGTACTTC. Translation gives CASSLDGQGAYEQYF.

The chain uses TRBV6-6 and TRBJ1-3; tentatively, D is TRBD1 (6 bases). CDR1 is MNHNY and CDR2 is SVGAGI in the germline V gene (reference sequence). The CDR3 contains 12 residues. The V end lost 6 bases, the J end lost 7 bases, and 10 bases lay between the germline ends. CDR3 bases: TGTGCCAGCAGCGGCCAGGGGAACACCATATATTTT. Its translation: CASSGQGNTIYF.

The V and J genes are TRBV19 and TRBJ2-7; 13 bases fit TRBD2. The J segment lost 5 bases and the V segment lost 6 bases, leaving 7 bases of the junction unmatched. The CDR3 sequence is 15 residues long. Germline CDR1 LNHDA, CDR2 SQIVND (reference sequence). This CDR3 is CASSFGTSGINEQYF. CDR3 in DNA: TGTGCCAGTAGCTTCGGGACTAGCGGGATCAACGAGCAGTACTTC. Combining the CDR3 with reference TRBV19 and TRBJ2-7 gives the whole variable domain DGGITQSPKYLFRKEGQNVTLSCEQNLNHDAMYWYRQDPGQGLRLIYYSQIVNDFQKGDIAEGYSVSREKKESFPLTVTSAQKNPTAFYLCASSFGTSGINEQYFGPGTRLTVT.

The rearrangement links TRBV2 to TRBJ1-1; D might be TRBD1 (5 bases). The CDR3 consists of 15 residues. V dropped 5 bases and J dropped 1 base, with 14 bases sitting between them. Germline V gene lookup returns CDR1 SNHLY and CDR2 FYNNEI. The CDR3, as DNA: TGTGCCAGCAGTTCCGATCCGACAGCGAACACTGAAGCTTTCTTT. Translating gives CASSSDPTANTEAFF.

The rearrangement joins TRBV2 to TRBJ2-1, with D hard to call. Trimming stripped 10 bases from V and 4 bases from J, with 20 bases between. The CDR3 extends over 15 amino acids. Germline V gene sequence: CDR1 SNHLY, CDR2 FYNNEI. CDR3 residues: CATLRELGLYNEQFF. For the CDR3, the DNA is TGTGCCACCCTCCGAGAGCTTGGGTTGTACAATGAGCAGTTCTTC.

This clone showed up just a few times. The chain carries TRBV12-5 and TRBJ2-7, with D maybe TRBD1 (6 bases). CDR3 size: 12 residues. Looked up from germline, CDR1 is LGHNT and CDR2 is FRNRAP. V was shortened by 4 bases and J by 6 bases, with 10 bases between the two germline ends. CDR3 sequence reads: CASGYPGVEQYF. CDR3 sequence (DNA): TGTGCTAGTGGTTACCCAGGGGTCGAGCAGTACTTC. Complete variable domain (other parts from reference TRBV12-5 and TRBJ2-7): DARVTQTPRHKVTEMGQEVTMRCQPILGHNTVFWYRQTMMQGLELLAYFRNRAPLDDSGMPKDRFSAEMPDATLATLKIQPSEPRDSAVYFCASGYPGVEQYFGPGTRLTVT.

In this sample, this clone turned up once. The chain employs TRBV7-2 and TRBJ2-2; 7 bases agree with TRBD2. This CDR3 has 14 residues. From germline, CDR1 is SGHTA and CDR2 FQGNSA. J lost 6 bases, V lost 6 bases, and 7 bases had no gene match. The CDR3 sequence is CASSRSGISGELFF. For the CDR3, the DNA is TGTGCCAGCAGTCGAAGCGGGATATCCGGGGAGCTGTTTTTT.

The CDR3, as DNA: TGCAGCGTTGATGCCATTCCGGGACAGCACACAGATACGCAGTATTTT. It encodes CSVDAIPGQHTDTQYF. The chain combines TRBV29-1 with TRBJ2-3, with 7 bases matching TRBD1. Germline V gene lookup returns CDR1 SQVTM and CDR2 ANQGSEA. The CDR3 length is 16 residues. After removal of 3 bases from V and 2 bases from J, the junction contained 11 bases not matched to a gene.

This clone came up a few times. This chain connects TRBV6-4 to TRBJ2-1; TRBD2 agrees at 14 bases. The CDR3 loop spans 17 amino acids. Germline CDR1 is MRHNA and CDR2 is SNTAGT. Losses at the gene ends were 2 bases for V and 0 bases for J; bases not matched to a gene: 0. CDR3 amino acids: CASSDGTSGSSYNEQFF. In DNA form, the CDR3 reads TGTGCCAGCAGTGACGGGACTAGCGGGAGCTCCTACAATGAGCAGTTCTTC.